Included here is one T cell receptor (beta chain) sequence, with context. What antigen it recognizes has not been identified. Base qualities are missing; no much larger clone stands one base away. This sample is drawn from a study of vaccination effects on CD4 cells after COVID-19 (dated by TCRdb to between 2020 and 2023). About the investigation overall: Post-vaccine samples across the study were collected a median of 72 days after the second dose, with a range of 14 to 241. Cultures from other donors in the study were sequenced with the Oncomine TCR Beta short-read assay on an Illumina iSeq 100. Altogether, approximately 10 COVID-19 convalescent patients and 4 SARS-CoV-2-naive healthy vaccine recipients made up the full study. SARS-CoV-2 spike-specific CD4+ TCR repertoires from before and after mRNA vaccination were compared in COVID-19 convalescent patients and in infection-naive vaccine recipients. Beyond this particular receptor, the publication reports: At late post-vaccination timepoints, both infection-induced and vaccine-induced clones showed marked clonal contraction, consistent with waning T cell responses. Among healthy vaccine recipients, nearly all vaccine-induced clones were SARS-CoV-2 mono-reactive, and just 1 of 255 was cross-reactive with common cold coronaviruses. Only a small number of convalescent patients were included, and no early post-infection timepoints were available, which limited the study.

As encoded in the germline V gene, CDR1 is SGDLS while CDR2 is YYNGEE. Reading from cysteine to phenylalanine, the CDR3 counts 13 amino acids. The sequence is cut down to CDR3 DNA, 39 bases in frame from base 1. Between the V and J ends, shortened by 0 bases and 6 bases respectively, the junction contains 8 bases. Library preparation was by the immunoSEQ multiplex PCR assay. DNA from the cultured, isolated CD4+ T cells was subjected to TCR beta CDR3 sequencing. From the authors' description of their analysis: Non-productive TCR sequences were discarded, and reads were trimmed to the CDR3 region, with only CDR3s of 7 or more amino acids retained. Antigen-specific clonotypes were identified using the MANAFEST web app by comparison of expansion in peptide wells against reference cultures. To count as positive, a clone had to show expansion at FDR<0.05 compared with the reference and with all other wells, an odds ratio above 5, and a frequency above 0.1% in two replicate wells. A clonotype was defined as cross-reactive if the clonotype was significantly expanded both in SARS-CoV-2 spike wells and in at least one common cold coronavirus spike condition. CDR3 similarity was assessed by Levenshtein distance using the stringdist R package, and unrooted trees were constructed with ape in R 3.6.1. TCRdb provides this immuneACCESS table in a form limited to in-frame rearrangements. Some clones are lacking; in checked studies, under half of them reflect an unresolved V gene, and why the rest are absent is not known. V and J calls and clone size are given by that table; D and trimming were obtained from the DNA. The sample has around 32,000 clones on record, 72% of them singletons. The ten most abundant clones make up 9% to 15% of the sample.

In the ViraFEST assay, PBMC were stimulated with viral peptide pools, and antigen-specific CD4+ T cell clonotypes were then identified by expansion using TCR sequencing. After less than 13 days of culture, CD4+ T cells were isolated with the EasySep CD4+ T cell isolation kit. Each participant received two doses of an mRNA SARS-CoV-2 vaccine, either BNT162b2 or mRNA-1273. None of the healthy vaccine recipients had a prior SARS-CoV-2 infection, which was confirmed by nucleocapsid antibody tests that came back negative both before and after vaccination. Under 2.5 million PBMC per well were cultured with approximately 10 ug/ml peptides in IMDM containing roughly 5% human AB serum, around 9.7 IU/ml IL-2 and gentamicin. Half of the culture medium was replaced with fresh IL-2-containing medium on days 3 and 7. Unless otherwise noted, each peptide stimulation condition was cultured in triplicate wells. Using Ficoll-Paque Plus gradient centrifugation, PBMC were separated from whole blood and then either used fresh or cryopreserved at -140C. The overlapping peptide pools covered the spike proteins of SARS-CoV-2 and of the common cold coronaviruses HCoV-NL63, HCoV-OC43 and HCoV-229E. Genomic DNA was extracted from cultured CD4+ T cells with the QIAamp micro DNA kit.

The receptor was isolated from a human donor who received a COVID-19 vaccine. This specimen consisted of CD4+ T cells from PBMCs cultured with HCoV-229E spike peptides, obtained after COVID-19 vaccination. Per the publication, the cell subset or site label means: HCoV-229E spike overlapping peptide pool stimulation. Rearrangement joined TRBV9 to TRBJ2-3; the D gene cannot be named for sure. The CDR3: CASSVGQADTQYF. The DNA sequence reads TGTGCCAGCAGCGTAGGACAAGCGGATACGCAGTATTTT.